This T cell receptor beta chain was recorded in a study of liver allograft versus peripheral blood T cells. Study-wide background: Liver transplant recipients had T cell receptor repertoires compared between transplanted liver and peripheral blood.

The germline CDR1 and CDR2 sequences are SGHNT and YYREEE (reference sequence). CDR3 length equals 14 residues. V gave up 1 base and J gave up 10 bases, with 12 bases separating them. At least ten counts were recorded for this clonotype. One entry per CDR3 protein, called by TCRdb with MiXCR from the reads. Seen here are over 10,000 distinct CDR3 sequences, 18% observed once, and the top ten hold approximately 2%. This TCR came from a human patient who had a liver transplant. Some T cells here may be from the graft donor. This chain uses TRBV5-4 with TRBJ1-6, with D possibly TRBD1 on 6 matching bases. Written as DNA, the CDR3 is TGTGCCAGCAGCTTGCAGGGGCAAAAATCACCCCTCCACTTT. It is translated as CASSLQGQKSPLHF.